This note documents a single T cell receptor beta chain sequence. This clonotype was seen many times. Its antigen is currently not known. There are no base qualities to consult, and no much larger clone falls within one base. The data were taken from a study of regulatory T cells in long-lasting Graves disease (dated by TCRdb to the early 2020s). Broadly, across the study: Patients with newly diagnosed Graves' disease had been on antithyroid drugs for under 3 months. This study used TCR sequencing and RNA sequencing of peripheral blood to compare persistent Graves' disease patients against newly diagnosed Graves' disease patients. The study took place in China and was registered as a clinical trial. A total of about 33 samples were covered by TCR sequencing, comprising around 13 persistent and around 20 newly diagnosed Graves' disease patients.

General conclusions and limits of the study: Sequencing and analysis were restricted to the TCR beta chain. More public clonotypes were shared among persistent patients (roughly 3,000) than among newly diagnosed patients (under 1,000). Persistent Graves' disease patients showed lower TCR Shannon entropy and fewer highly expanded clones than newly diagnosed patients, suggesting clonal expansion. Peripheral blood alone was examined, since thyroid tissue, which constituted the primary lesion, could not be accessed. The authors noted that the small sample size was a limitation that may lower accuracy.

The label giving this sample's time point can be read as: newly diagnosed GD, antithyroid drugs for less than 3 months. RNA was extracted from PBMCs in TRIzol for both TCR sequencing and RNA sequencing. The diagnosis of Graves' disease was made according to American Thyroid Association guidelines. The patients came from an endocrinology department in Xi'an, China. From each patient, approximately 9 milliliters of peripheral blood was collected into an EDTA anticoagulant tube. Ficoll Paque Plus density gradient separation was used to isolate PBMCs, and no further T cell sorting was performed. An Agilent 2100 Bioanalyzer and agarose gel were used to assess RNA quality, and a NanoDrop 2000 was used to measure RNA concentration. The protocol used for the library was multiplex PCR. Instrument on record: Illumina HiSeq 4000. TCR beta libraries were built with iRepertoire HTBI primers and Arm-PCR amplification of CDR3 regions. Before sequencing, the PCR products went through gel purification. The paper's processing steps were these. Gene usage analysis of CDR3 amino acid clonotypes used the approximately 62 TRBV and about 13 TRBJ segments found across samples. Filtered high-quality paired reads were merged into contigs using COPE and FqMerger. BLAST was used to align contigs to the IMGT TRBV, TRBD and TRBJ reference genes, and CDR3 was defined following IMGT. Any clonotype with a frequency above 0.1% was counted as a highly expanded clone. Shannon entropy was used to measure repertoire diversity, and the Gini coefficient was used to measure V-J evenness. Public clonotypes were defined as clonotypes shared by more than one individual. TCRdb redid the processing of the public reads, applying fastp at Q25 and MiXCR, and retained in-frame beta chains. Every entry covers one CDR3 protein and lists the most common genes and DNA from its rows. These V and J calls originate from TCRdb's pipeline instead of the authors' own analysis. This sample holds about 220,000 distinct CDR3 sequences; around 19% were observed only once. The biggest ten clones account for about 11% of the sample.

The same sample was also studied in work on T cells in Graves' hyperthyroidism and ophthalmopathy. Looking at the second paper: Graves' hyperthyroidism was defined as stable when no progression to ophthalmopathy occurred over 18 months of follow-up. Hyperthyroidism patients were aged 18 to 65 years and newly diagnosed, with disease duration of less than 2 months. Any patient with an uncontrolled infection, another autoimmune disease, pregnancy or lactation was excluded. Diagnoses were based on clinical symptoms, serum thyroxine and TRAb, thyroid ultrasound and orbital computed tomography. For the first round of RT-PCR on the TCR CDR3, the HTBI primer set was used together with the Qiagen OneStep RT-PCR kit. Blood samples also contained most of the expanded thyroid clonotypes (frequency above 0.001), which suggests that blood repertoires may reflect thyroid immune responses. A 13 V-J signature model separated ophthalmopathy from stable hyperthyroidism, with roughly 88% sensitivity and about 81% specificity in cross-validation and 80%/75% in testing. In validation, progression to ophthalmopathy was predicted by the model with around 70% sensitivity and around 75% specificity, a median of approximately 6.5 months before onset. TCR V-J signatures able to tell the groups apart were searched for in a discovery cohort of 100 patients, of whom approximately 40 had Graves' ophthalmopathy and 57 had stable Graves' hyperthyroidism. Prospective prediction of ophthalmopathy was tested in an independent validation cohort consisting of roughly 20 hyperthyroidism patients and some 17 patients who later progressed to ophthalmopathy. The roughly 91 discovery patients were randomly divided into training and test sets at a 7:3 ratio. Thyroid tissue and blood T-cell repertoires from about 6 Graves' hyperthyroidism patients were also compared in the study. After blood sampling, hyperthyroidism patients were treated with methimazole at a starting dose of 30 mg daily, and ophthalmopathy patients were treated with high-dose intravenous methylprednisolone. A second multiplex PCR round built the libraries, followed by size selection and purification. The libraries were sequenced on an Illumina HiSeq2000 using paired-end 100 bp reads. SOAPnuke was used to process the raw data, throwing out any read that contained adapters or uncalled bases, had a mean Phred below 15, or lacked an exact constant-primer or identifier match. High-quality paired reads were merged using COPE v1.2.5, and each unique nucleotide sequence was defined as a clonotype. Clonotypes were aligned to IMGT TRBV, TRBD and TRBJ reference segments using MiTCR v1.1. The analysis included only V-J combinations with a frequency above 0.0001, which together covered roughly 99% of the repertoires. The TCS score was defined as the ratio of F50 (clonal expansion) to E x V (chaos), calculated using BLOSUM62-based TCRdist between CDR3 peptides within each V-J. Welch's t-statistics and random forest reduced 450 to 600 V-J features to around 14, which were used in a naive Bayes classifier (R e1071). Sample size was not statistically predetermined, and investigators were not blinded to group allocation. TCR Vbeta CDR3 sequencing of approximately 140 peripheral blood samples (roughly 43 ophthalmopathy, over 70 hyperthyroidism and some 17 progressor patients) is reported in the paper.

Sequenced here: peripheral blood mononuclear cells (PBMCs), sampled at new diagnosis, from a patient treated with antithyroid drugs. The sequence was obtained from a woman in her 30s with Graves disease. Donor details come from another sample of the same person, matched by shared clones.

The nucleotide sequence is given as TGTGCCAGCAGCTTAGCAGGACAGGGGGGCTATGGCTACACCTTC. This codes for CASSLAGQGGYGYTF. Recombination linked TRBV5-4 to TRBJ1-2, and 10 junctional nucleotides match TRBD1. The CDR3 starts with the cysteine, ends with the phenylalanine, and has 15 residues. CDR3 DNA is the only sequence kept; it has 45 bases, read in frame from the first base. CDR1 and CDR2 were assigned from the germline V gene (reference sequence) as SGHNT and YYREEE. Trimming accounts for 2 bases at V and 4 bases at J, while the number of junction bases matched to no gene is 5.